This TCR beta chain was documented in a study of blood T cells in healthy people across ages. Trimming shortened V by 0 bases and J by 6 bases, and 13 bases separated the two germline ends. The CDR3 length is 15 residues. CDR1 is SGDLS and CDR2 is YYNGEE in the germline V gene. Study-level points and caveats: Getting older went along with TCR beta diversity per million T cells dropping roughly linearly. Diversity figures based on one million T cells were deemed too low.

The count of this clonotype is one. Its matching antigen is unknown. Alongside a J-beta primer mix, a sample-barcoded 5' primer served in a second PCR lasting about 7 to 11 cycles. Tags on each cDNA molecule came from a template-switch adaptor with 12 random nucleotides. TCRdb used MiXCR to reprocess the 5' RACE reads, holding one entry per CDR3 protein. The sample holds 950,000 to 1,200,000 distinct CDR3 sequences, more than 30% seen once. Input material: blood. The genes are TRBV9 and TRBJ1-5; D unclear. The clonotype originates from a man between 18 and 29 years old in good health. This CDR3 is CASSVGPRTGQPQHF. In DNA form, the CDR3 reads TGTGCCAGCAGCGTAGGGCCGAGGACGGGTCAGCCCCAGCATTTT.